Included here is one T cell receptor (beta chain) sequence, with context. These data originate in a study of blood T cell repertoires in COVID-19. Study overall: Some COVID-19 samples were acute and others convalescent; all came from the United States, Italy and Spain.

The CDR3 sequence is 14 residues long. V lost 3 bases, J lost 7 bases, and 2 bases stayed unmatched. CDR1 and CDR2 from the germline V gene are MDHEN and SYDVKM. In the study's own analysis: Reference gene primer amplification in the assay estimated nucleated cell counts. Assay used: immunoSEQ multiplex PCR; TCRdb lists only in-frame clones, some missing. The V and J calls and the clone size are those of that table, but D and trimming were determined from the DNA. Here the sample spans roughly 120,000 clones, more than 85% being singletons. The TCR was taken from a man aged 50-60 years with COVID-19, enrolled during active disease. Source material: peripheral blood. The chain combines TRBV28 with TRBJ1-6; the match to TRBD1 covers 8 bases. Written as DNA, the CDR3 is TGTGCCAGCAGTTTGACAGGGGTGAATTCACCCCTCCACTTT. Its translation: CASSLTGVNSPLHF.